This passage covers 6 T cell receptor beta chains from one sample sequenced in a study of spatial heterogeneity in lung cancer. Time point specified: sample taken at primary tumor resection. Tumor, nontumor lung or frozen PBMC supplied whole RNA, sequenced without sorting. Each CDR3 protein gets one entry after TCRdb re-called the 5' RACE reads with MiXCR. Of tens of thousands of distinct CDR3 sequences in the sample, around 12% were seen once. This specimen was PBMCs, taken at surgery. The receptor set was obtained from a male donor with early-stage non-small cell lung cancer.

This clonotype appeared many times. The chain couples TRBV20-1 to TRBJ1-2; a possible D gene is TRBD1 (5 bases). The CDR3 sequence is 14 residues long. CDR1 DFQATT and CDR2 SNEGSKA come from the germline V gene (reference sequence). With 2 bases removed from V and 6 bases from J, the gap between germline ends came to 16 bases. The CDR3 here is CSARRVAGGNGYTF. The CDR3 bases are TGCAGTGCTAGAAGGGTAGCGGGGGGTAATGGCTACACCTTC.

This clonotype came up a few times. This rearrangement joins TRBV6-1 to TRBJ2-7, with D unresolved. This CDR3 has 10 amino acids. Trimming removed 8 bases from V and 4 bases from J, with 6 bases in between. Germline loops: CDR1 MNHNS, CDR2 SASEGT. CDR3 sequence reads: CASGEYEQYF. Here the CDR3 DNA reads TGTGCCAGCGGGGAATACGAGCAGTACTTC.

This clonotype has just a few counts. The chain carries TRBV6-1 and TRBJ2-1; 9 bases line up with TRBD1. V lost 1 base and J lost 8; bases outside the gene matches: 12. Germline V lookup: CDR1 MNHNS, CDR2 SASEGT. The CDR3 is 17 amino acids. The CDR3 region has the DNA TGTGCCAGCAGTGAAGTATCCCACTGGACAGGGGCCTATGAGCAGTTCTTC. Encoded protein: CASSEVSHWTGAYEQFF.

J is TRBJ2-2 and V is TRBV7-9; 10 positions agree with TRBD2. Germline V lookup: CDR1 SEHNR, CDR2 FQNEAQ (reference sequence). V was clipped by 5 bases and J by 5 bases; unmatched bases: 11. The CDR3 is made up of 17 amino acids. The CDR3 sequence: CASSQARGLAHTGELFF. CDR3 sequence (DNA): TGTGCCAGCAGCCAAGCTCGGGGACTAGCGCATACCGGGGAGCTGTTTTTT.

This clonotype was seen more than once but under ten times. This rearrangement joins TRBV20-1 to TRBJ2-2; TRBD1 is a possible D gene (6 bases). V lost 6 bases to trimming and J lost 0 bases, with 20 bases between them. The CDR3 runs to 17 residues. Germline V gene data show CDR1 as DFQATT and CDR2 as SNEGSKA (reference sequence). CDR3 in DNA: TGCAGTGCCGCAGTCCGGGACAAGCCTACGAACACCGGGGAGCTGTTTTTT. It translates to CSAAVRDKPTNTGELFF.

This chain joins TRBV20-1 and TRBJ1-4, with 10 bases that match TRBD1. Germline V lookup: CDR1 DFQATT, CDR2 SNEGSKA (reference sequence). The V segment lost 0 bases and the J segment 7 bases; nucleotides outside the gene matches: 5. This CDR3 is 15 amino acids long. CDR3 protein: CSARDDGTGAEKLFF. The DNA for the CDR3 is TGCAGTGCTAGAGATGACGGGACAGGGGCTGAAAAACTGTTTTTT.